The next 9 T cell receptor beta chains were all read from a single sample in a study of technical replicates of blood from several donors. Clones were sequenced by immunoSEQ multiplex PCR, and TCRdb holds only the in-frame ones, with some missing. This sample has around 76,000 clones; 75% to 95% occur once, and the top ten carry just under 0.25%. The sample was T cells isolated from PBMCs. The receptor set was obtained from a human donor in good health.

J is TRBJ1-2 and V is TRBV10-3, with 8 nucleotides matching TRBD1. Trimming at V came to 10 bases and at J to 4 bases, leaving 23 bases not matched to a gene. Germline assignment: CDR1 ENHRY and CDR2 SYGVKD. CDR3 length: 18 amino acids. The CDR3 region has the DNA TGTGCCACCGGAGCAAGACCGTCCCCGGACAGGGCAACCTATGGCTACACCTTC. As protein: CATGARPSPDRATYGYTF.

The J gene is TRBJ2-7, the V gene TRBV19, with 8 bases fitting TRBD1. The ends lost 1 base at V and 4 bases at J; junction bases unmatched: 6. From germline, CDR1 is LNHDA and CDR2 SQIVND (reference sequence). CDR3 length: 15 amino acids. In DNA, the CDR3 is TGTGCCAGTAGTATAGTCGCGACAGGGGAGTACGAGCAGTACTTC. Residues: CASSIVATGEYEQYF.

The chain employs TRBV6-5 and TRBJ2-1; no firm D call. CDR1 and CDR2 (germline): MNHEY, SVGAGI. The V gene lost 4 bases and the J gene lost 0 bases, with 10 bases spanning the gap. The CDR3 runs to 15 residues. CDR3 bases: TGTGCCAGCAGTTCTAGTACTTACTCCTACAATGAGCAGTTCTTC. It encodes CASSSSTYSYNEQFF.

The chain is built from TRBV11-2 and TRBJ2-3; 7 bases fit TRBD1. Germline loops: CDR1 SGHAT, CDR2 FQNNGV. The trim removed 5 bases at V and 0 bases at J, leaving 8 bases unmatched. This CDR3 has 16 residues. CDR3 residues: CASSTYRGSSTDTQYF. CDR3 nucleotides: TGTGCCAGCAGCACTTACAGGGGTTCTAGCACAGATACGCAGTATTTT.

V usage is TRBV11-2 and J usage is TRBJ2-7; TRBD2 is a possible D gene (5 bases). V lost 1 base to trimming and J lost 7 bases, with 8 bases between them. The CDR3 spans 12 residues. In germline, CDR1 is SGHAT, CDR2 FQNNGV. The CDR3 coding sequence is TGTGCCAGCAGCTTAGGAGGGTGGGAGCAGTACTTC. Translating gives CASSLGGWEQYF.

V and J are TRBV7-9 and TRBJ2-3; TRBD2 might be the D (5 bases). CDR1 is SEHNR, CDR2 FQNEAQ, per germline (reference sequence). V was shortened by 4 bases and J by 6 bases, with 11 bases between the two germline ends. This CDR3 is built from 13 residues. Here the CDR3 DNA reads TGTGCCAGCAGCTCAGACGGGGAGGATACGCAGTATTTT. Amino acid sequence: CASSSDGEDTQYF.

A remark on this clone: The sample holds other DNA sequences that translate to the same CDR3. This chain uses TRBV9 with TRBJ1-1; a weak D match, TRBD1 (5 bases). This CDR3 has 14 amino acids. Trimming cost V 0 bases and J 1 base, with 7 bases left between them. The germline CDR1 and CDR2 sequences are SGDLS and YYNGEE. CDR3: CASSVVGGNTEAFF. As DNA, the CDR3 is TGTGCCAGCAGCGTAGTCGGGGGGAACACTGAAGCTTTCTTT.

This clone was recorded once. The J gene is TRBJ2-7, the V gene TRBV5-1; no clear D gene. Trimming removed 0 bases at V and 1 base at J, with 14 bases between. Germline values: CDR1 SGHRS, CDR2 YFSETQ. This CDR3 contains 16 residues. CDR3 bases: TGCGCCAGCAGCTTGGACCTTCGCGGCCGATCCTACGAGCAGTACTTC. The encoded protein is CASSLDLRGRSYEQYF.

V usage is TRBV14 and J usage is TRBJ2-3; D remains ambiguous. The CDR3 runs to 15 residues. The germline V and J ends were trimmed by 3 bases and 2 bases, with 12 bases remaining between them. Germline assignment: CDR1 SGHDN and CDR2 FVKESK. CDR3 sequence: CASSQNAWPTDTQYF. The CDR3 DNA follows: TGTGCCAGCAGCCAGAATGCCTGGCCCACAGATACGCAGTATTTT.